The 23 T cell receptor beta chains given below trace back to one sample, sequenced in a study of cytomegalovirus exposure and HLA in healthy donors. Here immunoSEQ multiplex PCR was the method, and the copy in TCRdb shows in-frame clones only, minus some. The sample yields about 330,000 clones, 87% seen once. The material sequenced was PBMCs. The receptors derive from a woman in her 30s in good health and CMV-seropositive.

CDR3 region: CASSRQANTEAFF. The CDR3 nucleotides are TGTGCCAGCAGCCGCCAAGCGAACACTGAAGCTTTCTTT. This chain links TRBV7-6 with TRBJ1-1; no clear D. The CDR3 runs 13 residues. Germline assignment: CDR1 SGHVS and CDR2 FNYEAQ. V lost 5 bases, J lost 1 base, and 8 bases lay in between.

The V and J genes are TRBV9 and TRBJ2-6; D is perhaps TRBD2 (6 bases). V lost 5 bases and J lost 3, with 18 bases in between. The germline gives CDR1 SGDLS, CDR2 YYNGEE. There are 17 residues in the CDR3. As DNA, the CDR3 is TGTGCCAGCAGGCGTTTAGGCCCGGGGGTTGGGGCCAACGTCCTGACTTTC. It specifies CASRRLGPGVGANVLTF.

The chain is built from TRBV28 and TRBJ1-2; TRBD1 is a possible D gene (6 bases). This CDR3 spans 13 amino acids. The germline gives CDR1 MDHEN, CDR2 SYDVKM. Trimming removed 6 bases at V and 5 bases at J, with 13 bases between. CDR3 sequence: CASRDSQLYGYTF. The CDR3 region has the DNA TGTGCCAGCAGGGACAGCCAGCTGTATGGCTACACCTTC.

This chain uses TRBV2 with TRBJ1-2; D remains ambiguous. The CDR3 length is 14 residues. Germline V CDR1 and CDR2: SNHLY, FYNNEI. V lost 2 bases, J lost 4 bases, and 11 bases lay in between. The CDR3 sequence is CASSEIRQLYGYTF. The CDR3, as DNA: TGTGCCAGCAGTGAAATAAGGCAGCTCTATGGCTACACCTTC.

CDR3 loop: CASSVPGTRKNEQFF. CDR3 DNA: TGTGCCAGCAGTGTCCCCGGGACACGTAAGAATGAGCAGTTCTTC. The chain links TRBV28 to TRBJ2-1; D is possibly TRBD1 (6 bases). V was cut by 5 bases and J by 7 bases, with 18 bases left in between. Germline assignment: CDR1 MDHEN and CDR2 SYDVKM. CDR3 size: 15 residues.

This rearrangement joins TRBV7-2 to TRBJ2-1, with TRBD1 matching over 12 bases. This CDR3 spans 14 amino acids. Germline CDR1 SGHTA, CDR2 FQGNSA. V lost 5 bases to trimming and J lost 11 bases; unmatched junction nucleotides: 7. Here the CDR3 DNA reads TGTGCCAGCAGCCGGGACAGGGGGCTTGAAAAGCAGTTCTTC. Amino acids: CASSRDRGLEKQFF.

CDR3 in amino acids: CASRGQGLTEAFF. CDR3 in DNA: TGTGCCAGCAGAGGGCAGGGTTTAACTGAAGCTTTCTTT. This sequence joins TRBV2 and TRBJ1-1; weak D call: TRBD1 (5 bases). CDR3 size: 13 residues. CDR1 and CDR2 from the germline V gene are SNHLY and FYNNEI. The V and J ends lost 6 bases and 5 bases respectively, with 13 bases between them.

A note on this clone: The sample holds other DNA sequences that translate to the same CDR3. The chain carries TRBV11-3 and TRBJ2-3; D is uncertain. This CDR3 is built from 12 residues. Germline values: CDR1 SGHNT, CDR2 YENEEA. Trimming removed 3 bases at V and 2 bases at J, with 3 bases between. The CDR3 DNA is TGTGCCAGCAGCTTCTCCACAGATACGCAGTATTTT. This codes for CASSFSTDTQYF.

The rearrangement links TRBV28 to TRBJ1-5; tentative D call: TRBD1 (5 bases). Trimming removed 5 bases from V and 6 bases from J, with 14 bases in between. CDR1 is MDHEN, CDR2 SYDVKM, per germline. The CDR3 totals 14 residues. CDR3 loop: CASSGSVGGQPQHF. CDR3 coding DNA: TGTGCCAGCAGTGGTTCTGTCGGGGGTCAGCCCCAGCATTTT. The whole variable domain, remainder taken from reference TRBV28 and TRBJ1-5, is DVKVTQSSRYLVKRTGEKVFLECVQDMDHENMFWYRQDPGLGLRLIYFSYDVKMKEKGDIPEGYSVSREKKERFSLILESASTNQTSMYLCASSGSVGGQPQHFGDGTRLSIL.

This clone was recorded a few times. The V and J genes are TRBV6-6 and TRBJ2-7, with TRBD2 identical over 10 bases. Germline CDR1 reads MNHNY; CDR2 reads SVGAGI (reference sequence). The CDR3 consists of 13 residues. The junction had 3 bases not matched to a gene; V was cut back by 6 bases and J by 4 bases. CDR3 in amino acids: CASRKREGYEQYF. The CDR3 bases are TGTGCCAGCAGAAAGCGGGAGGGGTACGAGCAGTACTTC.

This clone was recorded a few times. This sequence joins TRBV5-1 and TRBJ2-7, with 7 bases that match TRBD1. The CDR3 contains 14 residues. The J segment lost 3 bases and the V segment lost 4 bases, leaving 7 bases of the junction unmatched. In germline, CDR1 is SGHRS, CDR2 YFSETQ. CDR3 in amino acids: CASSMGTANYEQYF. The CDR3 nucleotides read TGCGCCAGCAGCATGGGGACAGCGAACTACGAGCAGTACTTC.

The chain joins TRBV30 to TRBJ1-3; D gene uncertain. V was pared by 3 bases and J by 0 bases, with 0 bases between. The germline CDR1 and CDR2 sequences are GTSNPN and SVGIG (reference sequence). This CDR3 is 11 amino acids long. CDR3 coding DNA: TGTGCCTGGAGCTCTGGAAACACCATATATTTT. It specifies CAWSSGNTIYF.

This clone was detected only a few times. This chain connects TRBV4-3 to TRBJ1-6; 8 nucleotides line up with TRBD1. CDR1 and CDR2 (germline): LGHNA, YSLEER. The CDR3 is 16 amino acids. J lost 8 bases, V lost 1 base, and 7 bases had no gene match. The CDR3 spells CASSQAGGQGYSPLHF. CDR3 coding DNA: TGCGCCAGCAGCCAAGCAGGCGGACAGGGCTATTCACCCCTCCACTTT.

The rearrangement uses TRBV4-3 and TRBJ2-2; TRBD2 matches at 13 bases. With 5 bases clipped from V and 9 bases from J, the junction kept 9 bases outside the gene matches. Germline loops: CDR1 LGHNA, CDR2 YSLEER. The CDR3 spans 16 residues. The CDR3: CASSRRGLAGTWELFF. CDR3 in DNA: TGCGCCAGCAGCAGAAGGGGACTAGCGGGGACGTGGGAGCTGTTTTTT.

The chain employs TRBV9 and TRBJ2-2; 10 nucleotides agree with TRBD2. The germline CDR1 and CDR2 sequences are SGDLS and YYNGEE. The CDR3 covers 16 residues. The V segment lost 1 base and the J segment 2 bases; nucleotides outside the gene matches: 2. In nucleotides, the CDR3 is TGTGCCAGCAGCGTAAGCGGGAGGGCTAACACCGGGGAGCTGTTTTTT. This sequence encodes CASSVSGRANTGELFF. Based on the CDR3 plus reference TRBV9 and TRBJ2-2, the full variable domain is DSGVTQTPKHLITATGQRVTLRCSPRSGDLSVYWYQQSLDQGLQFLIQYYNGEERAKGNILERFSAQQFPDLHSELNLSSLELGDSALYFCASSVSGRANTGELFFGEGSRLTVL.

This rearrangement joins TRBV4-2 to TRBJ2-1, with TRBD1 matching 8 bases. This CDR3 spans 16 amino acids. V shed 0 bases and J 9 bases; nucleotides not matched to a gene: 10. Germline CDR1 reads LGHNA; CDR2 reads YNFKEQ. CDR3 loop: CASSQDFEAGGFEQFF. In DNA form, the CDR3 reads TGTGCCAGCAGCCAAGATTTCGAGGCAGGGGGCTTTGAGCAGTTCTTC.

This clone appeared once. The chain has TRBV9 and TRBJ2-6; D not certain. Germline CDR1 and CDR2: SGDLS and YYNGEE. The CDR3 runs to 14 residues. V lost 7 bases and J 0 bases, leaving 8 bases between the germline ends. The CDR3 coding sequence is TGTGCCAGCGGGCAGACCTCTGGGGCCAACGTCCTGACTTTC. It encodes CASGQTSGANVLTF.

A single count supports this clone. The chain is built from TRBV7-9 and TRBJ1-6, with a possible D match to TRBD1 (5 bases). The CDR3 covers 14 residues. The V end lost 3 bases, the J end lost 8 bases, and 11 bases lay between the germline ends. Germline V gene data show CDR1 as SEHNR and CDR2 as FQNEAQ (reference sequence). CDR3 sequence reads: CASSLWGDDSPLHF. The DNA of the CDR3 is TGTGCCAGCAGCTTGTGGGGGGATGATTCACCCCTCCACTTT.

In regard to this clone: This specimen includes other DNA sequences encoding the same CDR3. The V and J genes are TRBV27 and TRBJ2-3; D uncertain. This CDR3 contains 14 residues. Trimming took off 6 bases at V and 0 bases at J, with 10 bases between the two ends. Germline V CDR1 and CDR2: MNHEY, SMNVEV (reference sequence). CDR3 sequence reads: CASSPATSTDTQYF. The DNA of the CDR3 is TGTGCCAGCAGCCCCGCGACTAGCACAGATACGCAGTATTTT.

The chain has TRBV6-1 and TRBJ1-1, with 9 bases matching TRBD1. Trimming removed 4 bases from V and 0 bases from J; junction bases left unmatched: 9. This CDR3 contains 17 residues. CDR1 is MNHNS and CDR2 is SASEGT in the germline V gene. The chain's CDR3 is CASSVVPGQGLNTEAFF. The CDR3 coding sequence is TGTGCCAGCAGTGTCGTCCCGGGACAGGGTTTGAACACTGAAGCTTTCTTT.

The chain is built from TRBV27 and TRBJ2-7, with D perhaps TRBD2 (5 bases). Deletions cut 5 bases from V and 1 base from J, with 6 bases between. The CDR3 loop spans 12 amino acids. Germline V gene data show CDR1 as MNHEY and CDR2 as SMNVEV (reference sequence). This CDR3 is CASSRGSYEQYF. The CDR3, as DNA: TGTGCCAGCAGTCGGGGATCCTACGAGCAGTACTTC.

The chain couples TRBV5-1 to TRBJ2-3; TRBD2 aligns across 12 bases. Germline lookup yields CDR1 SGHRS and CDR2 YFSETQ. There are 16 residues in the CDR3. With 2 bases clipped from V and 6 bases from J, the junction kept 7 bases outside the gene matches. CDR3 in amino acids: CASSFPGLAGLDTQYF. The CDR3 DNA reads TGCGCCAGCAGCTTCCCGGGACTAGCGGGTCTGGATACGCAGTATTTT.

V gene TRBV25-1 combines with J gene TRBJ2-2; no definite D call. V dropped 3 bases and J dropped 4 bases, with 15 bases sitting between them. Germline loops: CDR1 MGHDK, CDR2 SYGVNS. The length of the CDR3 is 16 residues. CDR3 sequence (DNA): TGTGCCAGCAGTGATTTTGGCCGAGTTAGCACCGGGGAGCTGTTTTTT. It translates to CASSDFGRVSTGELFF. The complete variable domain, with remaining parts taken from reference TRBV25-1 and TRBJ2-2, reads EADIYQTPRYLVIGTGKKITLECSQTMGHDKMYWYQQDPGMELHLIHYSYGVNSTEKGDLSSESTVSRIRTEHFPLTLESARPSHTSQYLCASSDFGRVSTGELFFGEGSRLTVL.